Below are 25 T cell receptor beta chains sequenced from a single sample in a study of blood T cell repertoires in COVID-19. TCRdb's copy holds only in-frame clones and misses some; the assay was immunoSEQ multiplex PCR. Here the sample spans more than 130,000 clones, 84% being singletons. Sequences were obtained from peripheral blood. These receptor sequences come from a woman older than 75 in a cohort sampled during active or convalescent COVID-19.

V and J are TRBV27 and TRBJ2-3; TRBD1 agrees at 7 bases. Germline values: CDR1 MNHEY, CDR2 SMNVEV (reference sequence). The CDR3 totals 14 residues. The V gene end was trimmed by 6 bases and the J gene end by 5 bases; junction bases not matched to a gene: 8. As DNA, the CDR3 is TGTGCCAGCAGCTTTACAGGGGCGAAAGATACGCAGTATTTT. Translated: CASSFTGAKDTQYF.

The V gene is TRBV5-1, the J gene TRBJ2-5, with D possibly being TRBD2 (5 bases). CDR1 and CDR2 from the germline V gene are SGHRS and YFSETQ. Trimming shortened V by 0 bases and J by 4 bases, and 16 bases separated the two germline ends. This CDR3 is 16 amino acids long. For the CDR3, the DNA is TGCGCCAGCAGCTTGGAGGTAGCGTCTACCCCAGAGACCCAGTACTTC. Protein product: CASSLEVASTPETQYF.

The gene calls are TRBV5-1 and TRBJ2-7; maybe TRBD1 (6 bases). Germline loops: CDR1 SGHRS, CDR2 YFSETQ. The CDR3 has 14 residues. The V end lost 7 bases, the J end lost 4 bases, and 18 bases lay between the germline ends. This chain's CDR3 is CASDWNRVAYEQYV. The CDR3 DNA sequence: TGCGCCAGCGACTGGAACAGGGTCGCGTACGAGCAGTACGTC.

The CDR3 region has the DNA TGTGCCAGCAGCCAAGGGGAGTTTTACGAGCAGTACGTC. Protein product: CASSQGEFYEQYV. The chain employs TRBV3-1 (or the pseudogene TRBV3-2) and TRBJ2-7; D may be TRBD2 (5 bases). Between the trimmed V and J ends, which lost 1 base and 4 bases, there was a span of 8 bases. CDR1 is LGHDT and CDR2 is YNNKEL in the germline V gene (reference sequence). This CDR3 is built from 13 residues.

The gene calls are TRBV7-9 and TRBJ1-4; D might be TRBD1 (5 bases). Trimming took off 7 bases at V and 5 bases at J, with 17 bases between the two ends. This CDR3 spans 15 amino acids. CDR1 and CDR2 (germline): SEHNR, FQNEAQ (reference sequence). The DNA of the CDR3 is TGTGCCAGCACCACGGGGGGGACCCCAAATGAAAAACTGTTTTTT. Residues: CASTTGGTPNEKLFF.

The chain carries TRBV11-2 and TRBJ1-4; D is unclear. The length of the CDR3 is 15 residues. Germline V gives CDR1 SGHAT, CDR2 FQNNGV. V lost 3 bases and J lost 0, with 8 bases in between. CDR3 sequence: CASSFNVATNEKLFF. As DNA, the CDR3 is TGTGCCAGCAGCTTTAATGTTGCAACTAATGAAAAACTGTTTTTT.

The rearrangement links TRBV10-3 to TRBJ1-6; D may be TRBD1 (5 bases). The CDR3 has 14 amino acids. CDR1 and CDR2 from the germline V gene are ENHRY and SYGVKD. The V gene lost 3 bases and the J gene lost 7 bases, with 10 bases spanning the gap. The CDR3 DNA is TGTGCCATCAGTGAAAGGGGATACAATTCACCCCTCCACTTT. Translation gives CAISERGYNSPLHF.

The chain links TRBV7-8 to TRBJ1-4; D call uncertain. The CDR3 runs 16 residues. V lost 1 base, J lost 7 bases, and 16 bases lay in between. The germline gives CDR1 SGHVS, CDR2 FQNEAQ. The chain's CDR3 is CASSLVETRYSEKLFF. In DNA form, the CDR3 reads TGTGCCAGCAGCTTAGTCGAAACCCGGTACTCTGAAAAACTGTTTTTT. The full variable domain, rest sourced from reference TRBV7-8 and TRBJ1-4, is GAGVSQSPRYKVAKRGQDVALRCDPISGHVSLFWYQQALGQGPEFLTYFQNEAQLDKSGLPSDRFFAERPEGSVSTLKIQRTQQEDSAVYLCASSLVETRYSEKLFFGSGTQLSVL.

The chain couples TRBV28 to TRBJ1-6, with a possible D match to TRBD1 (5 bases). The CDR3 sequence is 14 residues long. V lost 6 bases, J lost 7 bases, and 13 bases lay in between. From germline, CDR1 is MDHEN and CDR2 SYDVKM. The CDR3 reads CASSYTGFNSPLHF. CDR3 nucleotides: TGTGCCAGCAGCTATACAGGTTTCAATTCACCCCTCCACTTT.

This clone was seen only a few times. The rearrangement joins TRBV19 to TRBJ2-2; TRBD2 is a possible D gene (5 bases). The ends were cut back, 6 bases at V and 4 bases at J, with 15 bases in the middle. The germline gives CDR1 LNHDA, CDR2 SQIVND (reference sequence). The CDR3 sequence is 15 residues long. The CDR3 sequence is CASSPGVGVTGELFF. In DNA form, the CDR3 reads TGTGCCAGTAGCCCCGGAGTGGGAGTCACCGGGGAGCTGTTTTTT.

V usage is TRBV5-5 and J usage is TRBJ1-3; D ambiguous. The CDR3 extends over 13 amino acids. V was pared by 8 bases and J by 0 bases, with 9 bases between. The germline gives CDR1 SGHKS, CDR2 YYEKEE (reference sequence). The CDR3 is CASLADSGNTIYF. DNA for the CDR3: TGTGCCAGTCTCGCGGACTCTGGAAACACCATATATTTT.

The rearrangement links TRBV27 to TRBJ1-4; 9 positions match TRBD1. The trim removed 6 bases at V and 10 bases at J, leaving 12 bases unmatched. The CDR3 totals 15 residues. Per germline, CDR1 MNHEY and CDR2 SMNVEV (reference sequence). The CDR3 DNA reads as TGTGCCAGCAGCTCGGTGACAGGGGGTACGGTAAAACTGTTTTTT. This sequence encodes CASSSVTGGTVKLFF.

The chain is built from TRBV4-1 and TRBJ1-6, with no clear D. From germline, CDR1 is MGHRA and CDR2 YSYEKL. The CDR3 is 17 residues long. V lost 1 base and J 5 bases, leaving 15 bases between the germline ends. The CDR3 sequence is CASSQVAGKIDNSPLHF. The CDR3 DNA follows: TGCGCCAGCAGCCAAGTCGCAGGCAAGATAGATAATTCACCCCTCCACTTT.

This clone was detected only a few times. This chain connects TRBV19 to TRBJ1-2; 10 bases line up with TRBD1. The CDR3 is 15 residues long. Germline V gene data show CDR1 as LNHDA and CDR2 as SQIVND (reference sequence). The V gene end was trimmed by 1 base and the J gene end by 8 bases; junction bases not matched to a gene: 7. As DNA, the CDR3 is TGTGCCAGTAGTATAGGGGGACAGGGGTTCGGAGGCTACACCTTC. Its translation: CASSIGGQGFGGYTF.

V is TRBV18 and J is TRBJ2-3; D gene unclear. The V end lost 0 bases, the J end lost 8 bases, and 12 bases lay between the germline ends. This CDR3 region has 14 residues. Germline-derived CDR1 and CDR2 are KGHSH and LQKENI. The CDR3 region is CASSPPSAWSTQYF. The CDR3, as DNA: TGTGCCAGCTCACCACCATCGGCCTGGAGTACGCAGTATTTT.

The V and J genes are TRBV2 and TRBJ1-2; D uncertain. The germline gives CDR1 SNHLY, CDR2 FYNNEI. The CDR3 runs to 13 residues. V was pared by 1 base and J by 8 bases, with 11 bases between. CDR3 coding DNA: TGTGCCAGCAGTGAAGTTCGGGTTGGGGGCTACACCTTC. Its protein is CASSEVRVGGYTF.

In this sample, this clone turned up many times. The gene calls are TRBV29-1 and TRBJ1-2; D is undetermined. V lost 4 bases, J lost 4 bases, and 10 bases lay in between. The germline V gene encodes CDR1 SQVTM and CDR2 ANQGSEA. CDR3 length: 12 amino acids. CDR3 loop: CSVGGVGYGYTF. The CDR3 DNA follows: TGCAGCGTTGGAGGAGTCGGCTATGGCTACACCTTC. The full variable domain, its missing parts supplied by reference TRBV29-1 and TRBJ1-2, is SAVISQKPSRDICQRGTSLTIQCQVDSQVTMMFWYRQQPGQSLTLIATANQGSEATYESGFVIDKFPISRPNLTFSTLTVSNMSPEDSSIYLCSVGGVGYGYTFGSGTRLTVV.

The chain links TRBV10-3 to TRBJ2-3, with 12 nucleotides matching TRBD2. With 6 bases clipped from V and 4 bases from J, the junction kept 8 bases outside the gene matches. The V gene's germline CDR1 is ENHRY and CDR2 SYGVKD. This CDR3 is built from 16 residues. The CDR3 sequence is CAIRSSGGGSADTQYF. The CDR3 DNA sequence: TGTGCCATCAGGTCTAGCGGGGGGGGTAGCGCAGATACGCAGTATTTT.

This clone was counted only a few times. V and J are TRBV5-1 and TRBJ2-2; TRBD1 aligns across 9 bases. This CDR3 spans 14 amino acids. The germline V gene encodes CDR1 SGHRS and CDR2 YFSETQ. The V gene end was trimmed by 4 bases and the J gene end by 7 bases; junction bases not matched to a gene: 5. CDR3 protein: CASSRQGVGGELFF. CDR3 in DNA: TGCGCCAGCAGCAGACAGGGGGTCGGCGGGGAGCTGTTTTTT. The variable domain in full, completed from reference TRBV5-1 and TRBJ2-2, reads KAGVTQTPRYLIKTRGQQVTLSCSPISGHRSVSWYQQTPGQGLQFLFEYFSETQRNKGNFPGRFSGRQFSNSRSEMNVSTLELGDSALYLCASSRQGVGGELFFGEGSRLTVL.

The rearrangement joins TRBV4-2 to TRBJ1-5; weak D call: TRBD1 (5 bases). The CDR3 consists of 18 residues. CDR1 is LGHNA and CDR2 is YNFKEQ in the germline V gene. V lost 2 bases and J 0 bases, leaving 17 bases between the germline ends. Written as DNA, the CDR3 is TGTGCCAGCAGCCAAACAATAGACAGACGATATAGCAATCAGCCCCAGCATTTT. Translation: CASSQTIDRRYSNQPQHF.

The chain uses TRBV6-5 and TRBJ1-1; D is unresolved. Per germline, CDR1 MNHEY and CDR2 SVGAGI. V lost 5 bases to trimming and J lost 7 bases, with 8 bases between them. The CDR3 extends over 11 amino acids. This chain's CDR3 is CASSTENEAFF. CDR3 DNA: TGTGCCAGCAGTACGGAGAATGAAGCTTTCTTT.

The V and J genes are TRBV7-2 and TRBJ1-1; 8 bases map to TRBD1. Trimming took 5 bases from V and 5 from J; bases not matched to a gene: 7. CDR3 size: 14 residues. Germline lookup yields CDR1 SGHTA and CDR2 FQGNSA. CDR3 coding DNA: TGTGCCAGCAGCCTACAGGGGGGGAGAACTGAAGCTTTCTTT. Translation gives CASSLQGGRTEAFF.

The J gene is TRBJ2-3, the V gene TRBV10-1, with TRBD2 identical over 8 bases. Germline V gene sequence: CDR1 WNHNN, CDR2 SYGVQD (reference sequence). This CDR3 has 15 amino acids. The trim removed 11 bases at V and 2 bases at J, leaving 12 bases unmatched. This CDR3 reads CARTGGYRNTDTQYF. The DNA of the CDR3 is TGCGCCCGGACGGGAGGGTATCGGAACACAGATACGCAGTATTTT.

The chain carries TRBV19 and TRBJ2-5, with D tentatively TRBD2 (6 bases). Germline V CDR1 and CDR2: LNHDA, SQIVND (reference sequence). V lost 4 bases, J lost 4 bases, and 19 bases lay in between. CDR3 length: 16 residues. Written as DNA, the CDR3 is TGTGCCAGTAGTAACGGGGCGCTAGCGAGGGGAGAGACCCAGTACTTC. Translated: CASSNGALARGETQYF.

The chain uses TRBV5-8 and TRBJ2-3; 9 positions agree with TRBD1. V gave up 4 bases and J gave up 3 bases; unmatched junction bases: 6. Germline CDR1 reads SGHTS; CDR2 reads YDEGEE. This CDR3 comprises 15 residues. The CDR3 sequence: CASSGQGIGTDTQYF. The CDR3 DNA is TGTGCCAGCAGCGGACAGGGGATAGGGACAGATACGCAGTATTTT. The full variable domain, its missing parts supplied by reference TRBV5-8 and TRBJ2-3, is EAGVTQSPTHLIKTRGQQATLRCSPISGHTSVYWYQQALGLGLQFLLWYDEGEERNRGNFPPRFSGRQFPNYSSELNVNALELEDSALYLCASSGQGIGTDTQYFGPGTRLTVL.